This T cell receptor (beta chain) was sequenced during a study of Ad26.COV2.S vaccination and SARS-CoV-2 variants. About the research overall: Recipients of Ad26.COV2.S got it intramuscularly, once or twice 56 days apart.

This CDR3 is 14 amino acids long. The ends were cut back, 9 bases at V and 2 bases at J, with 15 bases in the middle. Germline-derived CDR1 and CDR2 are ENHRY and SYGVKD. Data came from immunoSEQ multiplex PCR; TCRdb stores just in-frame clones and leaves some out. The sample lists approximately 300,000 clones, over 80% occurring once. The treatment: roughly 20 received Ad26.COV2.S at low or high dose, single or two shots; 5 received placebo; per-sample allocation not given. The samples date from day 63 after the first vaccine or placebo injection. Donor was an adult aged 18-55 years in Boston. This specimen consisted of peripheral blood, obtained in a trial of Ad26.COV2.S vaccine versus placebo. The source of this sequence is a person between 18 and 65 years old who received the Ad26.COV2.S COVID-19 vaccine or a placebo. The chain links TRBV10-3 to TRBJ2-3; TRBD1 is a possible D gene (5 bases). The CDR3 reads CAMMQGRDTDTQYF. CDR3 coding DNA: TGTGCCATGATGCAGGGAAGAGACACAGATACGCAGTATTTT.